This T cell receptor beta chain originates from a study of shared clonotypes between healthy human individuals. Authors' processing steps: Junction-only sequences produced by ImmunoSEQ had no quality scores, so filtering differed. Some clones are missing from TCRdb's copy, which holds only in-frame ones; the method was immunoSEQ multiplex PCR. V, J and clone size are taken as reported in that table, and D and trimming were inferred from the DNA itself. The sample lists about 680,000 clones; 72% were seen once. In the case of this clone: Antigen unknown.

Overall study findings and caveats: An effect of sequencing depth on clonotype sharing among donors was expected. Shared clonotypes: about 5% naive CD4, under 4% naive CD8, over 2% memory CD4, 0.35% to 0.5% memory CD8.

The CDR3 runs to 12 residues. The clonotype comes from a woman aged 25 to 39 in good health. Sequenced: memory CD4+ T cells sorted from blood. Specified subset: CD45RA-negative fraction. The gene calls are TRBV21-1 and TRBJ2-7. TRBV21-1 is a listed pseudogene. CDR3 in DNA: TGTGCCAGCATAGGGGGGCCCTACGAGCAGTACTTC. This codes for CASIGGPYEQYF.